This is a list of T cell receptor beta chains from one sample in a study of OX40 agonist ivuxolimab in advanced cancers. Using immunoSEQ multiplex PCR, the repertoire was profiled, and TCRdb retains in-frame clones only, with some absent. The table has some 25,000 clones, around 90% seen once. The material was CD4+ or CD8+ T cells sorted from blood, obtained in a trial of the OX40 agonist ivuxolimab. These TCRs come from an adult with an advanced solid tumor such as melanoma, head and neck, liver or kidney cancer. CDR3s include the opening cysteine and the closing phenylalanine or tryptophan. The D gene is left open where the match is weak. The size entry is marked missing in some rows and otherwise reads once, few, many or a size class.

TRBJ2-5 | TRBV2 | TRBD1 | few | CASTEPSDREGEETQYF | TGTGCCAGCACTGAACCCTCGGACAGGGAAGGGGAAGAGACCCAGTACTTC
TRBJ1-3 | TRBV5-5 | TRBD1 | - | CASSQRTGHTIYF | TGTGCCAGCAGCCAGAGGACAGGACACACCATATATTTT
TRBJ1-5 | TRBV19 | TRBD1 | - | CASSRTGIKDQPQHF | TGTGCCAGTAGCAGGACAGGGATCAAGGATCAGCCCCAGCATTTT
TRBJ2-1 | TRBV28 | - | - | CASSGSGSGYNEQFF | TGTGCCAGCAGCGGGTCCGGGAGCGGCTACAATGAGCAGTTCTTC
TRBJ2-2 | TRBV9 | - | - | CASSVVGSGNTGELFF | TGTGCCAGCAGCGTAGTCGGTAGCGGGAACACCGGGGAGCTGTTTTTT
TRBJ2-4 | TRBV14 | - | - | CASSQYIQNIQYF | TGTGCCAGCAGCCAATACATCCAAAACATTCAGTACTTC
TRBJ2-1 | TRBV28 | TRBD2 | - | CASSRRLAGGLGMEQFF | TGTGCCAGCAGTCGTAGACTAGCGGGAGGGCTGGGGATGGAGCAGTTCTTC
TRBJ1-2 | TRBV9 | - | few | CASSRAEGYTF | TGTGCCAGCAGCCGGGCGGAGGGCTACACCTTC
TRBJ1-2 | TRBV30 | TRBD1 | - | CAWSRQGNGYTF | TGTGCCTGGAGTCGACAGGGAAACGGCTACACCTTC
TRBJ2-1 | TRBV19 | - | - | CASRRQAFDNEQFF | TGTGCCAGTAGGAGACAGGCCTTTGACAATGAGCAGTTCTTC
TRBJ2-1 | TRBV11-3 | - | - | CASSSSRNNEQFF | TGTGCCAGCAGCTCCTCGAGGAACAATGAGCAGTTCTTC
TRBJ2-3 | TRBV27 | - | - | CASSLRGLGTDTQYF | TGTGCCAGCAGTTTGAGGGGCCTGGGCACAGATACGCAGTATTTT
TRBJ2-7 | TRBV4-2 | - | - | CASSEVGGGGYEQYF | TGTGCCAGCAGCGAAGTAGGTGGAGGGGGCTACGAGCAGTACTTC
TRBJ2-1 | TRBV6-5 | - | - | CASSYSWGQGNEQFF | TGTGCCAGCAGTTACTCGTGGGGGCAGGGTAATGAGCAGTTCTTC
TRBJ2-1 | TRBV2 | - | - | CASSDNGYNEQFF | TGTGCCAGCAGTGATAACGGTTACAATGAGCAGTTCTTC
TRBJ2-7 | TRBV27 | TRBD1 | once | CASSFLGTGAYEQYF | TGTGCCAGCAGTTTCCTCGGGACAGGGGCCTACGAGCAGTACTTC
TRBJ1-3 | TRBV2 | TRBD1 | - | CASSATGGYPGNTIYF | TGTGCCAGCAGTGCGACAGGGGGTTACCCTGGAAACACCATATATTTT
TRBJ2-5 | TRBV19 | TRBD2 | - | CASSQIPLAGVRETQYF | TGTGCCAGTAGCCAAATCCCCCTAGCGGGAGTACGAGAGACCCAGTACTTC
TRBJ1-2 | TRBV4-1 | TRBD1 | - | CASSHPGQGRYGYTF | TGCGCCAGCAGCCACCCGGGACAGGGGCGTTATGGCTACACCTTC
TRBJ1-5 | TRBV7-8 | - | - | CASSLRGLNQPQHF | TGTGCCAGCAGCCTACGGGGACTCAATCAGCCCCAGCATTTT
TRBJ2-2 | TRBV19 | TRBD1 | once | CASSDRPSNTGELFF | TGTGCCAGTTCGGACAGGCCCTCGAACACCGGGGAGCTGTTTTTT
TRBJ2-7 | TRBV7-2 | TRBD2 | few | CASSIASGSYEQYF | TGTGCCAGCAGCATCGCTAGCGGATCCTACGAGCAGTACTTC
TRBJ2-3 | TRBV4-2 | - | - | CASSRGEGVAGTDTQYF | TGTGCCAGCAGCCGGGGGGAAGGGGTAGCTGGCACAGATACGCAGTATTTT
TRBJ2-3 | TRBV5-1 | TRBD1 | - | CASSNRGGDTQYF | TGCGCCAGCAGTAACAGGGGCGGGGATACGCAGTATTTT
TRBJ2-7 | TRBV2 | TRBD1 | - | CASSEPPGTGSPYEQYF | TGTGCCAGCAGTGAACCACCCGGGACAGGGTCACCCTACGAGCAGTACTTC
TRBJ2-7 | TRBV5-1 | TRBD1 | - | CASSLQGAREQYF | TGCGCCAGCAGCTTACAGGGGGCTAGAGAGCAGTACTTC
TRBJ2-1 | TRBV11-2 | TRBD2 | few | CASSGQREGLSEGSEQFF | TGTGCCAGCAGCGGACAGCGGGAGGGCCTATCCGAGGGTAGCGAGCAGTTCTTC